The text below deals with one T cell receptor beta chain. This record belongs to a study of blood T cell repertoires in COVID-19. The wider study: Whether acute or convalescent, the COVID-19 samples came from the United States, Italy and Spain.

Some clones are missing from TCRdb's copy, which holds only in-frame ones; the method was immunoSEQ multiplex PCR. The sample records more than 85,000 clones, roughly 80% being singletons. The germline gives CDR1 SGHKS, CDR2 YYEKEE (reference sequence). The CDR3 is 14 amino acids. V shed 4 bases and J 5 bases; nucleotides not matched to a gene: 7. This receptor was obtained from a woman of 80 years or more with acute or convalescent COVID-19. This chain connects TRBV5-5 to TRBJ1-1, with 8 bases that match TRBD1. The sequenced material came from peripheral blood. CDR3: CASSPRTGNTEAFF. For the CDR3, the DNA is TGTGCCAGCAGCCCTAGGACAGGGAATACTGAAGCTTTCTTT.